This passage covers 26 T cell receptor beta chains from one sample sequenced in a study of T cell responses to AZD1222 COVID-19 vaccine. Generated by immunoSEQ multiplex PCR, the TCRdb table keeps only in-frame clones and is missing some. Of roughly 150,000 clones in the sample, 80% to 95% were seen once. Here the sequenced sample was peripheral blood, taken 28 days after the second AZD1222 dose. The receptors come from an adult who received the AZD1222 COVID-19 vaccine.

V is TRBV4-3 and J is TRBJ2-5; TRBD1 agrees at 7 bases. This CDR3 is 15 amino acids long. Germline V gene data show CDR1 as LGHNA and CDR2 as YSLEER. J was trimmed by 3 bases and V by 5 bases; bases with no gene match: 9. The CDR3 sequence: CASSIDRAKEETQYF. The DNA of the CDR3 is TGCGCCAGCAGCATCGACAGGGCAAAGGAAGAGACCCAGTACTTC.

This clone was counted only a few times. This sequence joins TRBV5-1 and TRBJ1-2; no reliable D call. The CDR3 loop spans 15 amino acids. V was trimmed by 0 bases and J by 0 bases, leaving 9 bases between them. CDR1 is SGHRS, CDR2 YFSETQ, per germline. CDR3 sequence: CASSLEGSSNYGYTF. In nucleotides, the CDR3 is TGCGCCAGCAGCTTGGAGGGCTCCTCTAACTATGGCTACACCTTC.

The chain links TRBV6-2 or TRBV6-3 to TRBJ1-1; D is perhaps TRBD1 (6 bases). This CDR3 has 16 amino acids. CDR1 is MNHEY, CDR2 SVGEGT, per germline. V dropped 0 bases and J dropped 0 bases, with 11 bases sitting between them. The CDR3 nucleotides are TGTGCCAGCAGTTACTCGCGGGGGCGGATGAACACTGAAGCTTTCTTT. It specifies CASSYSRGRMNTEAFF.

The chain combines TRBV10-3 with TRBJ2-3, with 14 bases fitting TRBD2. V shed 8 bases and J 4 bases; nucleotides not matched to a gene: 14. Germline assignment: CDR1 ENHRY and CDR2 SYGVKD. The CDR3 has 18 residues. CDR3 loop: CAIRGLAGGAGPADTQYF. In nucleotides, the CDR3 is TGTGCCATCCGAGGACTAGCGGGGGGAGCCGGCCCCGCAGATACGCAGTATTTT.

This sequence joins TRBV29-1 and TRBJ1-1; perhaps TRBD1 as D (6 bases). Germline V gene data show CDR1 as SQVTM and CDR2 as ANQGSEA. V lost 7 bases and J 5 bases, leaving 20 bases between the germline ends. This CDR3 is 14 amino acids long. The CDR3 protein is CSGVSGGEATEAFF. The CDR3 DNA follows: TGCAGCGGCGTCTCGGGGGGCGAAGCGACTGAAGCTTTCTTT.

This clone was picked up one time. The J gene is TRBJ2-3, the V gene TRBV5-1, with D perhaps matching TRBD1 (6 bases). The V and J ends lost 4 bases and 2 bases respectively, with 11 bases between them. This CDR3 has 14 amino acids. From germline, CDR1 is SGHRS and CDR2 YFSETQ. The CDR3 loop is CASSTGHPTDTQYF. The CDR3 region has the DNA TGCGCCAGCAGCACGGGACATCCCACAGATACGCAGTATTTT.

The chain is built from TRBV2 and TRBJ2-1; 7 bases are shared with TRBD2. The CDR3 extends over 13 amino acids. The trim removed 5 bases at V and 5 bases at J, leaving 3 bases unmatched. Germline CDR1 and CDR2: SNHLY and FYNNEI. This CDR3 reads CASSSRGDNEQFF. The CDR3, as DNA: TGTGCCAGCAGTTCCCGGGGGGACAATGAGCAGTTCTTC.

V usage is TRBV5-1 and J usage is TRBJ2-7; TRBD2 aligns across 7 bases. CDR1 and CDR2 from the germline V gene are SGHRS and YFSETQ. There are 13 residues in the CDR3. J gave up 6 bases and V 3 bases, and 6 bases lay outside the gene matches. The CDR3, as DNA: TGCGCCAGCAGCTCCGGGACTACGGGCGAGCAGTACTTC. Residues: CASSSGTTGEQYF. Complete variable domain (other parts from reference TRBV5-1 and TRBJ2-7): KAGVTQTPRYLIKTRGQQVTLSCSPISGHRSVSWYQQTPGQGLQFLFEYFSETQRNKGNFPGRFSGRQFSNSRSEMNVSTLELGDSALYLCASSSGTTGEQYFGPGTRLTVT.

V is TRBV7-2 and J is TRBJ2-1; D possibly corresponds to TRBD2 (6 bases). The CDR3 sequence is 14 residues long. The germline CDR1 and CDR2 sequences are SGHTA and FQGNSA. The V end was cut by 8 bases, the J end by 0 bases, with 11 bases between. The CDR3 loop reads CASRRDFSYNEQFF. In DNA, the CDR3 is TGTGCCAGCCGCCGGGACTTCTCCTACAATGAGCAGTTCTTC.

This clone appeared once. V is TRBV6-5 and J is TRBJ2-5; 8 bases line up with TRBD1. The CDR3 loop spans 13 amino acids. Germline V gene data show CDR1 as MNHEY and CDR2 as SVGAGI. V shed 7 bases, J shed 7 bases, and the junction held 8 bases outside the gene matches. CDR3 residues: CASTWTGPGTQYF. The CDR3 DNA sequence: TGTGCCAGCACCTGGACAGGGCCGGGGACCCAGTACTTC.

The J gene is TRBJ2-7, the V gene TRBV7-3; 9 nucleotides align to TRBD1. This CDR3 is built from 15 residues. V trimming: 3 bases; J trimming: 2 bases; junction bases outside the gene matches: 5. CDR1 and CDR2 from the germline V gene are SGHTA and FQGTGA. The CDR3 sequence: CASSFKGQGPYEQYF. CDR3 bases: TGTGCCAGCAGCTTTAAGGGACAGGGCCCCTACGAGCAGTACTTC.

The chain combines TRBV25-1 with TRBJ2-1; D is ambiguous. V was clipped by 1 base and J by 0 bases, with 10 bases between them. The CDR3 length is 16 residues. CDR1 MGHDK and CDR2 SYGVNS come from the germline V gene. CDR3 region: CASSELGKSSYNEQFF. CDR3 nucleotides: TGTGCCAGCAGTGAATTAGGGAAGAGCTCCTACAATGAGCAGTTCTTC.

This clone occurred once. The chain combines TRBV7-9 with TRBJ1-1; 9 bases are a match to TRBD1. CDR1 is SEHNR and CDR2 is FQNEAQ in the germline V gene (reference sequence). Germline trimming cut 4 bases from V and 7 bases from J; bases unmatched to any gene: 7. This CDR3 has 14 residues. CDR3 region: CASSSGTGNNEAFF. As DNA, the CDR3 is TGTGCCAGCAGCTCTGGGACAGGGAATAATGAAGCTTTCTTT.

This chain links TRBV6-5 with TRBJ1-2, with 9 bases fitting TRBD1. The CDR3 is made up of 14 amino acids. Germline V gene lookup returns CDR1 MNHEY and CDR2 SVGAGI. J was trimmed by 6 bases and V by 7 bases; bases with no gene match: 9. This chain's CDR3 is CASKEQGAGDGYTF. CDR3 nucleotide sequence: TGTGCCAGCAAAGAACAGGGGGCGGGCGATGGCTACACCTTC.

The chain joins TRBV13 to TRBJ1-5; D might be TRBD1 (6 bases). This CDR3 spans 15 amino acids. Germline CDR1 and CDR2: PRHDT and FYEKMQ (reference sequence). The ends were cut back, 0 bases at V and 3 bases at J, with 9 bases in the middle. CDR3 amino acids: CASSLGRGINQPQHF. For the CDR3, the DNA is TGTGCCAGCAGCTTAGGCAGGGGTATCAATCAGCCCCAGCATTTT.

The chain combines TRBV7-9 with TRBJ1-6; perhaps TRBD1 as D (6 bases). The germline V and J ends were trimmed by 7 bases and 9 bases, with 19 bases remaining between them. The germline gives CDR1 SEHNR, CDR2 FQNEAQ (reference sequence). The CDR3 loop spans 15 amino acids. CDR3 coding DNA: TGTGCCAGCACCATTAAGGGGGTAGAGGGTTCACCCCTCCACTTT. Its translation is CASTIKGVEGSPLHF.

The chain uses TRBV3-1 (or the pseudogene TRBV3-2) and TRBJ2-1; TRBD2 aligns across 8 bases. The germline V gene has CDR1 LGHDT and CDR2 YNNKEL (reference sequence). The junction had 8 bases not matched to a gene; V was cut back by 6 bases and J by 7 bases. The CDR3 has 14 amino acids. CDR3 sequence: CASSRSGSWNEQFF. CDR3 nucleotides: TGTGCCAGCAGTCGAAGCGGGAGCTGGAATGAGCAGTTCTTC.

The chain links TRBV15 to TRBJ2-7; weak D call: TRBD1 (5 bases). The CDR3 sequence is 13 residues long. The germline V gene encodes CDR1 LNHNV and CDR2 YYDKDF (reference sequence). V lost 4 bases and J 2 bases, leaving 9 bases between the germline ends. CDR3 loop: CATSMGHTYEQYF. The CDR3 nucleotides read TGTGCCACCAGCATGGGGCATACCTACGAGCAGTACTTC.

The chain is built from TRBV10-3 and TRBJ2-1; D is perhaps TRBD1 or TRBD2 (5 bases each). Looked up from germline, CDR1 is ENHRY and CDR2 is SYGVKD. Trimming removed 0 bases from V and 1 base from J, with 19 bases in between. The CDR3 contains 19 residues. In DNA form, the CDR3 reads TGTGCCATCAGTGAGTCGAGGGGAGCAGCGAGGGATTCCTACAATGAGCAGTTCTTC. Translated, it gives CAISESRGAARDSYNEQFF.

The chain couples TRBV5-1 to TRBJ2-7, with D uncertain. The CDR3 sequence is 16 residues long. Trimming stripped 0 bases from V and 2 bases from J, with 15 bases between. CDR1 SGHRS and CDR2 YFSETQ come from the germline V gene. The DNA for the CDR3 is TGCGCCAGCAGCTTGGCGGTTTGGCAGAAAACCTACGAGCAGTACTTC. Its translation: CASSLAVWQKTYEQYF. Full variable domain (rest looked up from reference TRBV5-1 and TRBJ2-7): KAGVTQTPRYLIKTRGQQVTLSCSPISGHRSVSWYQQTPGQGLQFLFEYFSETQRNKGNFPGRFSGRQFSNSRSEMNVSTLELGDSALYLCASSLAVWQKTYEQYFGPGTRLTVT.

V gene TRBV7-9 combines with J gene TRBJ2-1; a possible D gene is TRBD1 (6 bases). CDR3 length equals 16 residues. V dropped 5 bases and J dropped 4 bases, with 18 bases sitting between them. Germline CDR1 SEHNR, CDR2 FQNEAQ (reference sequence). CDR3 nucleotide sequence: TGTGCCAGCAGCCCCAGGGGAACCATTCAATACAATGAGCAGTTCTTC. Protein: CASSPRGTIQYNEQFF.

J is TRBJ1-1 and V is TRBV4-1; no clear D gene. V was cut by 1 base and J by 8 bases, with 11 bases left in between. Germline assignment: CDR1 MGHRA and CDR2 YSYEKL. This CDR3 is 13 amino acids long. CDR3 DNA sequence: TGCGCCAGCAGCCAAGTGTTGGCCGGCGAAGCTTTCTTT. Its translation is CASSQVLAGEAFF.

This chain links TRBV4-1 with TRBJ2-5, with D possibly being TRBD2 (6 bases). This CDR3 region has 15 residues. Between the trimmed V and J ends, which lost 1 base and 2 bases, there was a span of 11 bases. From germline, CDR1 is MGHRA and CDR2 YSYEKL. The CDR3 nucleotides are TGCGCCAGCAGCCAAGTGGGGGGAATTCAAGAGACCCAGTACTTC. This sequence encodes CASSQVGGIQETQYF.

V and J are TRBV2 and TRBJ2-3, with 7 bases fitting TRBD1. V lost 6 bases and J lost 6; bases outside the gene matches: 18. Per germline, CDR1 SNHLY and CDR2 FYNNEI. CDR3 size: 17 residues. The CDR3 DNA reads TGTGCCAGCAGGGAGACAGGGACGGGCTACCCGGACGATACGCAGTATTTT. The encoded protein is CASRETGTGYPDDTQYF.

This chain links TRBV5-1 with TRBJ1-1, with 8 bases matching TRBD1. CDR3 length: 15 amino acids. Germline V CDR1 and CDR2: SGHRS, YFSETQ. With 0 bases clipped from V and 1 base from J, the junction kept 2 bases outside the gene matches. The DNA for the CDR3 is TGCGCCAGCAGCTTGGGGGGACAGGCGAACACTGAAGCTTTCTTT. Translating it yields CASSLGGQANTEAFF. Based on the CDR3 plus reference TRBV5-1 and TRBJ1-1, the full variable domain is KAGVTQTPRYLIKTRGQQVTLSCSPISGHRSVSWYQQTPGQGLQFLFEYFSETQRNKGNFPGRFSGRQFSNSRSEMNVSTLELGDSALYLCASSLGGQANTEAFFGQGTRLTVV.

This rearrangement joins TRBV2 to TRBJ2-1; 15 bases are a match to TRBD2. This CDR3 region has 15 residues. Losses at the gene ends were 6 bases for V and 6 bases for J; bases not matched to a gene: 3. Germline CDR1 is SNHLY and CDR2 is FYNNEI. The CDR3 DNA sequence: TGTGCCAGCAGCGGACTAGCGGGAGGGGCCAATGAGCAGTTCTTC. This encodes CASSGLAGGANEQFF.